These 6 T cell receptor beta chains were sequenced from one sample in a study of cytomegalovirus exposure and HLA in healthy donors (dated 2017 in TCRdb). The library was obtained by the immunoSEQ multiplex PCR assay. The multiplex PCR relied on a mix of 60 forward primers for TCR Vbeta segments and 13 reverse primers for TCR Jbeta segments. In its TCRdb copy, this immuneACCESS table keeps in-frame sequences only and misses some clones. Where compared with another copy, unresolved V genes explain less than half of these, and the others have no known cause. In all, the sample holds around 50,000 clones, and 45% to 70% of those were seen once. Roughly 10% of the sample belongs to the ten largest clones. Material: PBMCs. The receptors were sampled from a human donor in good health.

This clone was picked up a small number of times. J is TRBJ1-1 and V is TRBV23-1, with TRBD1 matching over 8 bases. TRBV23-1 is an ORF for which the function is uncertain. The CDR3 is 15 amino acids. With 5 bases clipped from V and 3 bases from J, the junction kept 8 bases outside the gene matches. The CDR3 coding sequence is TGCGCCAGCAGTTCAACGACAGGGGAACACACTGAAGCTTTCTTT. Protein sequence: CASSSTTGEHTEAFF.

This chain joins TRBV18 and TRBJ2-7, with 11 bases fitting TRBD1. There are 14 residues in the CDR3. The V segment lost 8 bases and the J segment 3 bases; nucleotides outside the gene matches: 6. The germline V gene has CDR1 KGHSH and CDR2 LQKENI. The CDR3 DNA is TGTGCCAGCAGCGGACAGGGGGCGAACTACGAGCAGTACTTC. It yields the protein CASSGQGANYEQYF. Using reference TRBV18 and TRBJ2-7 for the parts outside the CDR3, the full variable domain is NAGVMQNPRHLVRRRGQEARLRCSPMKGHSHVYWYRQLPEEGLKFMVYLQKENIIDESGMPKERFSAEFPKEGPSILRIQQVVRGDSAAYFCASSGQGANYEQYFGPGTRLTVT.

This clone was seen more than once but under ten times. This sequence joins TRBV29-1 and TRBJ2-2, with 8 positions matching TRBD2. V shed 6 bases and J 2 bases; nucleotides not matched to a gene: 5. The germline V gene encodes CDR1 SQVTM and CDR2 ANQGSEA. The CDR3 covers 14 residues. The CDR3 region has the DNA TGCAGCGTCACACTAGCGGATAACACCGGGGAGCTGTTTTTT. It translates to CSVTLADNTGELFF.

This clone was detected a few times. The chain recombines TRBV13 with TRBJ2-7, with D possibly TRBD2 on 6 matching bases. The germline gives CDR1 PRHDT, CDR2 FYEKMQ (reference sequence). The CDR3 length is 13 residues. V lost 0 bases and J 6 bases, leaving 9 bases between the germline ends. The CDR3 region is CASSLGTRGEQYF. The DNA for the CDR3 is TGTGCCAGCAGCTTAGGGACTAGGGGCGAGCAGTACTTC.

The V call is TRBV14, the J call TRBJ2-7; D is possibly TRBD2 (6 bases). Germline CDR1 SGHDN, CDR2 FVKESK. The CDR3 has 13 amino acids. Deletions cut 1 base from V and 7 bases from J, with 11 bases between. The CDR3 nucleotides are TGTGCCAGCAGCCAAGTGCGGGGTTGGGAGCAGTACTTC. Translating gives CASSQVRGWEQYF.

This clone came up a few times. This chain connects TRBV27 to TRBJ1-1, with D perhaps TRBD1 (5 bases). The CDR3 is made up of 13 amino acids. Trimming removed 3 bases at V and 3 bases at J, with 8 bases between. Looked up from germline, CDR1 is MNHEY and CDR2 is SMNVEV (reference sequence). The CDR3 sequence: CASSFKGYTEAFF. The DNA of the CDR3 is TGTGCCAGCAGTTTTAAGGGGTACACTGAAGCTTTCTTT.